Detailed here is one T cell receptor (beta chain). The antigen is unknown. 5'RACE template switching generated TCR cDNA, adding a universal primer site and UMIs. One entry per CDR3 protein results from TCRdb running MiXCR on the 5' RACE reads. The data show hundreds of thousands of distinct CDR3 sequences, approximately 4% seen once. This sample stems from a study of T cells after yellow fever vaccination. Study-wide points: Subsequent to the booster, the majority of primary-vaccination clones reappeared (roughly 96% CD4, 70% to 90% CD8). Among all clonotypes, a small share was observed in both CD4 and CD8 compartments.

Trimming removed 4 bases from V and 3 bases from J; junction bases left unmatched: 8. CDR1 and CDR2 from the germline V gene are MGHRA and YSYEKL. CDR3 length: 15 amino acids. This material consisted of PBMCs, taken 5 days after the yellow fever booster vaccination. The chain employs TRBV4-1 and TRBJ2-7, with 8 bases lining up with TRBD1. This receptor was identified in a man aged 18 to 35 who received the YFV17D yellow fever vaccine. CDR3 DNA: TGCGCCAGCAGCCCCAGTCAGGGGGCGGACTACGAGCAGTACGTC. Its protein product is CASSPSQGADYEQYV.